Here is one T cell receptor (beta chain) with its context. No antigen is known for it. The input lacks base qualities; no much larger clone sits a single base away. Preparation of the library involved RT-PCR. The sequencing machine was an Illumina HiSeq 2500. TCRdb applied fastp at Q25 and MiXCR to the public reads, then kept only in-frame beta chains. One record per CDR3 amino acid sequence lists the most common genes and DNA. For this sample the table gives 150,000 to 200,000 distinct CDR3 sequences, of which about 10% were detected only once. Clones ranked in the top ten supply around 35% of the sample. The germline V and J ends show losses of 3 bases and 7 bases respectively, and no gene match explains 8 bases of the junction. Sequences KGHDR (CDR1) and SFDVKD (CDR2) are obtained from the germline V gene. The CDR3 covers 16 residues, taking in both the cysteine and the phenylalanine. Of all the DNA, just the CDR3 is kept, 48 bases in frame from base 1.

This entry belongs to a study of response to subunit inactivated influenza vaccine (dated by TCRdb to the late 2010s). In terms of the full investigation: Deep quantitative profiling of the T cell receptor repertoire was used in the study to follow responses to a trivalent subunit inactivated influenza vaccine.

Paper-wide results and their limitations: The authors proposed that each seasonal influenza vaccination may bring in only a limited number of new T cells.

The receptor comes from a man aged 50 to 69 who received an inactivated influenza vaccine. Donor details come from another sample of the same person, matched by shared clones. The V and J segments used are TRBV24-1 and TRBJ2-1; 10 bases in the middle match TRBD1. Sequenced material: CD8+ T cells sorted from PBMCs, taken less than 25 months after vaccination. The sequence in DNA is TGTGCCACCAGTGATCAATGGGACAGGGGTTCGAATGAGCAGTTCTTC. This gives the protein CATSDQWDRGSNEQFF.